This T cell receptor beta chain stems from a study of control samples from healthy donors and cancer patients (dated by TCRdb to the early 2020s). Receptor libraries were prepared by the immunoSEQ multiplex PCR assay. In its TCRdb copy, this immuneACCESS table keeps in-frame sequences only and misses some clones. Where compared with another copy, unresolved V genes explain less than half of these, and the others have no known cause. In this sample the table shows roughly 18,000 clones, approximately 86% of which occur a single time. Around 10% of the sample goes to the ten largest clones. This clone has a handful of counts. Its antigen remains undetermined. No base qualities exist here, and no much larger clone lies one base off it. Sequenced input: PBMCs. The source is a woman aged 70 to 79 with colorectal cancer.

The bases are TGCAGCGTTGAGGGCAGGGGATACGAGCAGTACTTC. It is translated as CSVEGRGYEQYF. The sequence links TRBV29-1 to TRBJ2-7; the D gene is possibly TRBD1, with 6 bases matching. Including the terminal cysteine and phenylalanine, the CDR3 comprises 12 residues. The read is trimmed to its CDR3 DNA, 36 bases read in frame from base 1. Taken from the germline V gene, the CDR1 and CDR2 loops are SQVTM and ANQGSEA. The junction shows trimming of 3 bases on V and 4 bases on J, plus 10 bases between the germline ends.